This T cell receptor beta chain originates from a study of cytomegalovirus exposure and HLA in healthy donors. The PCR made use of 60 Vbeta and 13 Jbeta primers. Profiled with immunoSEQ multiplex PCR; TCRdb holds only in-frame clones, not every one. The table has just over 95,000 clones, over 70% seen once. Study outcomes and limitations: Follow-up analysis found HLA locus-dependent TCR association rates, highest for DRB1 and lowest for HLA-C.

Regarding this clone: Its antigen is unknown.

CDR1 and CDR2 (germline): SGHRS, YFSETQ. This CDR3 comprises 16 residues. V lost 3 bases, J lost 6 bases, and 10 bases stayed unmatched. The chain is built from TRBV5-1 and TRBJ2-3; 10 nucleotides align to TRBD2. Sequencing was done on a sample of PBMCs. This TCR came from a woman aged 40 to 49 in good health and CMV-seronegative. In nucleotides, the CDR3 is TGCGCCAGCAGCTCTAGCGGGGGCCGCCCTTCCGATACGCAGTATTTT. It translates to CASSSSGGRPSDTQYF. Full variable domain (remainder filled in from reference TRBV5-1 and TRBJ2-3): KAGVTQTPRYLIKTRGQQVTLSCSPISGHRSVSWYQQTPGQGLQFLFEYFSETQRNKGNFPGRFSGRQFSNSRSEMNVSTLELGDSALYLCASSSSGGRPSDTQYFGPGTRLTVL.